This T cell receptor (beta chain) was identified in a study of blood T cell repertoires in COVID-19. Background on the study: From T cells, B-cell-depleted T cells, or PBMCs came the material, which was cDNA or gDNA.

Followed over time, Seattle patients had been enrolled while infection was active. Germline lookup yields CDR1 SGHAT and CDR2 FQNNGV. The length of the CDR3 is 11 residues. Trimming left V 5 bases short and J 2 bases short, with 3 bases between. The protocol was immunoSEQ multiplex PCR, while the TCRdb copy is restricted to in-frame clones and leaves out a portion. The data show 150,000 to 200,000 clones, around 90% seen once. The receptor was derived from an elderly woman with COVID-19, enrolled during active disease. Sequencing input: peripheral blood. The chain has TRBV11-2 and TRBJ2-5; no definite D call. CDR3 protein: CASSIQETQYF. CDR3 sequence (DNA): TGTGCCAGCAGCATACAAGAGACCCAGTACTTC.